This T cell receptor beta chain derives from a study of T cells in tumors after PD-1 blockade. The overall study: No patient had prior checkpoint blockade, systemic immunosuppression, or radiotherapy within 4 weeks. During anti-PD-1 treatment, some patients continued daily vismodegib 150 mg.

Sequencing was performed with immunoSEQ multiplex PCR; in TCRdb, only in-frame clones are kept and a portion is missing. The top ten hold roughly 12% of the sample, which has roughly 25,000 clones, roughly 82% seen once. With respect to this clone: Antigen: not known.

Study-wide points: Some novel exhausted tumor clones appeared in pre-treatment blood, suggesting peripheral recruitment.

This receptor was obtained from a human donor with basal cell carcinoma. Source: PBMCs, taken after anti-PD-1 treatment.

The CDR3 loop reads CASRGLNYGYTF. CDR3 coding DNA: TGTGCCAGCAGAGGCCTTAACTATGGCTACACCTTC. The genes are TRBV2 and TRBJ1-2, with D hard to call. The CDR3 sequence is 12 residues long. CDR1 and CDR2 (germline): SNHLY, FYNNEI. Trimming shortened V by 6 bases and J by 1 base, and 6 bases separated the two germline ends.